What follows are 23 T cell receptor beta chains derived from one specimen sequenced in a study of blood T cells in healthy people across ages. A sample-barcoded 5' primer and a J-beta primer mix were used in a second PCR of roughly 7 to 11 cycles. Using its own MiXCR run on the 5' RACE reads, TCRdb lists one record per CDR3 protein. The sample consists of over 1,500,000 distinct CDR3 sequences, roughly 50% of them appearing once. Sequencing used blood. The receptors originated from a woman in her forties in good health.

The rearrangement uses TRBV20-1 and TRBJ2-1; the match to TRBD2 covers 13 bases. This CDR3 region has 18 residues. Germline CDR1 reads DFQATT; CDR2 reads SNEGSKA (reference sequence). V lost 1 base, J lost 3 bases, and 9 bases stayed unmatched. The CDR3 nucleotides are TGCAGTGCTAGAGGCACGACTAGCGGGGGGTCCCTCTACAATGAGCAGTTCTTC. This gives the protein CSARGTTSGGSLYNEQFF.

V usage is TRBV20-1 and J usage is TRBJ1-1; 10 nucleotides align to TRBD1. CDR1 and CDR2 from the germline V gene are DFQATT and SNEGSKA (reference sequence). V dropped 2 bases and J dropped 1; count of bases not matched to a gene: 4. This CDR3 has 15 amino acids. CDR3: CSARRDRGSNTEAFF. CDR3 bases: TGCAGTGCTAGACGGGACAGGGGATCGAACACTGAAGCTTTCTTT.

There are a few counts of this clonotype. V and J are TRBV20-1 and TRBJ2-7; D gene uncertain. This CDR3 is built from 12 residues. In germline, CDR1 is DFQATT, CDR2 SNEGSKA (reference sequence). Trimming stripped 7 bases from V and 2 bases from J, with 12 bases between. CDR3: CSVDRSPYEQYF. In DNA form, the CDR3 reads TGCAGTGTAGATAGGTCCCCCTACGAGCAGTACTTC.

This clonotype was recorded a few times. The CDR3 DNA reads TGCGCCAGCAGGCGCGGACTAGCGGGGGGATTCTACAATGAGCAGTTCTTC. As protein: CASRRGLAGGFYNEQFF. The chain links TRBV5-1 to TRBJ2-1; TRBD2 aligns across 14 bases. The junction had 7 bases not matched to a gene; V was cut back by 5 bases and J by 3 bases. The CDR3 length is 17 residues. Per germline, CDR1 SGHRS and CDR2 YFSETQ.

The chain uses TRBV4-3 and TRBJ2-2, with D tentatively TRBD1 or TRBD2 (6 bases each). The length of the CDR3 is 15 residues. Trimming shortened V by 0 bases and J by 6 bases, and 11 bases separated the two germline ends. Looked up from germline, CDR1 is LGHNA and CDR2 is YSLEER. CDR3 sequence reads: CASSQDPGAAGELFF. CDR3 nucleotide sequence: TGCGCCAGCAGCCAAGATCCGGGGGCGGCCGGGGAGCTGTTTTTT.

This rearrangement joins TRBV4-1 to TRBJ1-2; D perhaps matches TRBD1 (6 bases). Between the trimmed V and J ends, which lost 0 bases and 3 bases, there was a span of 14 bases. The CDR3 runs to 16 residues. Germline CDR1 MGHRA, CDR2 YSYEKL. CDR3 region: CASSQDRGLLYYGYTF. The CDR3 DNA sequence: TGCGCCAGCAGCCAAGATCGGGGGCTCCTTTACTATGGCTACACCTTC.

V gene TRBV12-3 or TRBV12-4 combines with J gene TRBJ1-1; the match to TRBD1 covers 8 bases. The trim removed 5 bases at V and 4 bases at J, leaving 6 bases unmatched. The CDR3 covers 14 residues. The CDR3 here is CASSDRGGSTEAFF. CDR3 coding DNA: TGTGCCAGCAGTGACAGGGGAGGGAGCACTGAAGCTTTCTTT.

This chain connects TRBV20-1 to TRBJ1-2, with D possibly TRBD1 on 5 matching bases. This CDR3 has 12 residues. Trimming removed 1 base from V and 4 bases from J, with 7 bases in between. The germline V gene encodes CDR1 DFQATT and CDR2 SNEGSKA (reference sequence). The DNA for the CDR3 is TGCAGTGCTAGAGTGGGGACCTATGGCTACACCTTC. This encodes CSARVGTYGYTF.

The V gene is TRBV12-3 or TRBV12-4, the J gene TRBJ2-7; possibly TRBD2 for D (6 bases). V lost 5 bases, J lost 0 bases, and 14 bases lay in between. The CDR3 extends over 15 amino acids. CDR3 sequence (DNA): TGTGCCAGCAGTCGACAAGCGGGCCCCTCCTACGAGCAGTACTTC. This sequence encodes CASSRQAGPSYEQYF.

A remark on this clonotype: The junction departs from the called germline gene at one end, perhaps through a read error. The chain combines TRBV18 with TRBJ2-5; D is undetermined. Germline values: CDR1 KGHSH, CDR2 LQKENI. The CDR3 has 14 residues. CDR3 sequence: CASPPPVLAETQYF. The CDR3 nucleotides read TGTGCCAGCCCACCACCTGTCCTCGCGGAGACCCAGTACTTC.

This clonotype came up many times. The chain carries TRBV5-1 and TRBJ2-7, with 9 bases that match TRBD2. The CDR3 spans 17 residues. Germline CDR1 is SGHRS and CDR2 is YFSETQ. After removal of 0 bases from V and 1 base from J, the junction contained 8 bases not matched to a gene. The CDR3 nucleotides read TGCGCCAGCAGCTTGGCTTTAGCGGGGGCCCGATCCTACGAGCAGTACTTC. As protein: CASSLALAGARSYEQYF.

The chain recombines TRBV6-2 or TRBV6-3 with TRBJ1-2; D is uncertain. With 4 bases removed from V and 7 bases from J, the gap between germline ends came to 7 bases. Germline V lookup: CDR1 MNHEY, CDR2 SVGEGT. This CDR3 is 11 amino acids long. The CDR3 DNA reads TGTGCCAGCAGTTTTCCTAGTGGCTACACCTTC. Translated: CASSFPSGYTF.

There are a few counts of this clonotype. The gene calls are TRBV3-1 and TRBJ2-3, with a weak D call TRBD2 (5 bases). Germline-derived CDR1 and CDR2 are LGHDT and YNNKEL (reference sequence). V lost 1 base to trimming and J lost 0 bases, with 8 bases between them. The length of the CDR3 is 15 residues. CDR3 region: CASSQAAGSTDTQYF. CDR3 nucleotides: TGTGCCAGCAGCCAAGCTGCGGGTAGCACAGATACGCAGTATTTT.

This clonotype was counted between two and nine times. The V call is TRBV13, the J call TRBJ1-2; D is ambiguous. This CDR3 is 12 amino acids long. CDR1 is PRHDT and CDR2 is FYEKMQ in the germline V gene (reference sequence). V lost 1 base and J 9 bases, leaving 9 bases between the germline ends. CDR3 sequence: CASSLAGERYTF. Here the CDR3 DNA reads TGTGCCAGCAGCTTAGCCGGTGAGCGCTACACCTTC.

This clonotype was counted only a few times. The CDR3 DNA is TGTGCCAGCAGCCAACCCGGGCCTGGCTACACCTTC. Translated, it gives CASSQPGPGYTF. The chain links TRBV4-2 to TRBJ1-2, with D unresolved. The CDR3 runs 12 residues. Germline V CDR1 and CDR2: LGHNA, YNFKEQ. Trimming cost V 2 bases and J 7 bases, with 8 bases left between them.

This clonotype was detected only a few times. The chain employs TRBV5-1 and TRBJ1-1, with D unresolved. Germline CDR1 is SGHRS and CDR2 is YFSETQ. V lost 5 bases to trimming and J lost 0 bases, with 8 bases between them. The length of the CDR3 is 13 residues. The CDR3, as DNA: TGCGCCAGCAGATCCACAGTGAACACTGAAGCTTTCTTT. Its translation is CASRSTVNTEAFF.

This clonotype was found a few times. CDR3 protein: CASTVRGRVFGSNQPQHF. For the CDR3, the DNA is TGTGCCAGCACCGTCAGGGGTCGGGTTTTCGGGAGCAATCAGCCCCAGCATTTT. The chain couples TRBV12-3 or TRBV12-4 to TRBJ1-5; perhaps TRBD1 as D (6 bases). This CDR3 comprises 18 residues. Trimming removed 7 bases at V and 1 base at J, with 23 bases between.

The chain joins TRBV12-3 or TRBV12-4 to TRBJ2-7; D gene uncertain. This CDR3 has 14 residues. The V gene lost 3 bases and the J gene lost 0 bases, with 9 bases spanning the gap. The CDR3 nucleotides read TGTGCCAGCAGTTTTTCCACCAGCTCCTACGAGCAGTACTTC. As protein: CASSFSTSSYEQYF.

V is TRBV4-1 and J is TRBJ2-1; 10 nucleotides line up with TRBD1. J gave up 5 bases and V 2 bases, and 3 bases lay outside the gene matches. The germline gives CDR1 MGHRA, CDR2 YSYEKL. CDR3 size: 15 residues. The CDR3 reads CASSQRGQGNNEQFF. For the CDR3, the DNA is TGCGCCAGCAGCCAACGGGGACAGGGGAACAATGAGCAGTTCTTC.

This clonotype has only a few counts. Its ends do not fully match the called genes, so a read error is possible. The gene calls are TRBV7-7 and TRBJ2-3, with 13 positions matching TRBD2. CDR1 SSHAT and CDR2 FNYEAQ come from the germline V gene (reference sequence). CDR3 length: 16 amino acids. For the CDR3, the DNA is TGTGCTAGCAGCCGGGGACTAGCGGGGAACACAGATACGCAGTATTTT. Its protein is CASSRGLAGNTDTQYF.

This clonotype was seen only a few times. This chain joins TRBV20-1 and TRBJ1-2; 8 positions match TRBD1. V shed 2 bases, J shed 6 bases, and the junction held 8 bases outside the gene matches. The CDR3 runs 14 residues. CDR1 DFQATT and CDR2 SNEGSKA come from the germline V gene (reference sequence). The CDR3 sequence is CSARQTGVLDGYTF. CDR3 coding DNA: TGCAGTGCTAGACAGACAGGGGTTCTTGATGGCTACACCTTC.

This clonotype was seen more than once but under ten times. The gene calls are TRBV7-2 and TRBJ2-3; the match to TRBD1 covers 7 bases. Per germline, CDR1 SGHTA and CDR2 FQGNSA. There are 15 residues in the CDR3. V was clipped by 5 bases and J by 5 bases; unmatched bases: 10. CDR3 loop: CASSRFGTVEDTQYF. Here the CDR3 DNA reads TGTGCCAGCAGCCGCTTCGGGACAGTTGAAGATACGCAGTATTTT.

This clonotype came up a few times. The genes are TRBV7-2 and TRBJ2-3, with TRBD2 matching over 7 bases. CDR3 length: 15 residues. Germline trimming cut 5 bases from V and 1 base from J; bases unmatched to any gene: 6. CDR1 is SGHTA, CDR2 FQGNSA, per germline. In DNA form, the CDR3 reads TGTGCCAGCAGCGGCACGGGGGGTCGCACAGATACGCAGTATTTT. Its translation: CASSGTGGRTDTQYF.